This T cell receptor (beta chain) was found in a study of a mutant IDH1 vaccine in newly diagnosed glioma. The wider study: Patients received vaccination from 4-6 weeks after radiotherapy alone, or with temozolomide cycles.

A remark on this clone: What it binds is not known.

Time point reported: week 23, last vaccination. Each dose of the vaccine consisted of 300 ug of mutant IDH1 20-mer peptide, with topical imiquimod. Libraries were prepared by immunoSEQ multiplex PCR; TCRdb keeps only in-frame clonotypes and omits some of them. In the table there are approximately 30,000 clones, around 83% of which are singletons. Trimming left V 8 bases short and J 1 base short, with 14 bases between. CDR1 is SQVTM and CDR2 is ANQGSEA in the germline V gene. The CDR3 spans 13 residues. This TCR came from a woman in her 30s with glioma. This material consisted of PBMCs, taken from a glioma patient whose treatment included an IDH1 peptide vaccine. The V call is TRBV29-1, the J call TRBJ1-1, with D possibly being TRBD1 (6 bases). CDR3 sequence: CSSQDSSNTEAFF. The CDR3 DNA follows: TGCAGCTCCCAGGACAGCTCGAACACTGAAGCTTTCTTT.